Presented here are 6 T cell receptor beta chains from one specimen sequenced in a study of CD4+ T cells in melanoma. The method was immunoSEQ multiplex PCR; TCRdb's version includes in-frame clones alone and lacks a portion of them. Among 15,000 to 20,000 clones listed, about four fifths were seen once. Sequenced material: cells from a culture (not recorded whether cultured in vitro). These receptors originate from a human donor with melanoma.

This clone is a singleton in its sample. As DNA, the CDR3 is TGCAGCGTTGAAAAGAGGACAGGGTTGGGTGAGCAGTTCTTC. Residues: CSVEKRTGLGEQFF. The V and J genes are TRBV29-1 and TRBJ2-1; TRBD1 agrees at 8 bases. Trimming cost V 2 bases and J 9 bases; bases outside gene matches: 9. The CDR3 covers 14 residues. In germline, CDR1 is SQVTM, CDR2 ANQGSEA.

This chain uses TRBV5-1 with TRBJ1-1; D is unclear. In germline, CDR1 is SGHRS, CDR2 YFSETQ. This CDR3 has 14 residues. The V end lost 4 bases, the J end lost 4 bases, and 14 bases lay between the germline ends. CDR3 in DNA: TGCGCCAGCAGCCGGGTCGGAGGCGGCACTGAAGCTTTCTTT. Translation: CASSRVGGGTEAFF. Using reference TRBV5-1 and TRBJ1-1 for the parts outside the CDR3, the full variable domain is KAGVTQTPRYLIKTRGQQVTLSCSPISGHRSVSWYQQTPGQGLQFLFEYFSETQRNKGNFPGRFSGRQFSNSRSEMNVSTLELGDSALYLCASSRVGGGTEAFFGQGTRLTVV.

This clone was found once. The chain employs TRBV19 and TRBJ2-5; a weak D match, TRBD2 (5 bases). CDR1 and CDR2 (germline): LNHDA, SQIVND (reference sequence). The CDR3 is made up of 13 amino acids. V was pared by 6 bases and J by 5 bases, with 13 bases between. The CDR3 bases are TGTGCCAGTAGACCCTCGGGCGGGGAGACCCAGTACTTC. Its translation: CASRPSGGETQYF.

V and J are TRBV5-6 and TRBJ2-5, with TRBD2 as a possible D gene (7 bases). V gave up 1 base and J gave up 6 bases, with 22 bases separating them. The CDR3 sequence is 17 residues long. Germline lookup yields CDR1 SGHDT and CDR2 YYEEEE. The DNA for the CDR3 is TGTGCCAGCAGCTTGTGGGGGCGCTCCGCGGGGGTCCAGACCCAGTACTTC. Translating it yields CASSLWGRSAGVQTQYF.

The chain combines TRBV5-1 with TRBJ2-7; 7 nucleotides line up with TRBD2. Trimming removed 6 bases from V and 3 bases from J; junction bases left unmatched: 3. Germline CDR1 and CDR2: SGHRS and YFSETQ. CDR3 length: 12 amino acids. CDR3 DNA: TGCGCCAGCAATGGGGACTACTACGAGCAGTACTTC. This sequence encodes CASNGDYYEQYF.

This rearrangement joins TRBV7-9 to TRBJ2-7; 8 nucleotides align to TRBD1. This CDR3 region has 15 residues. CDR1 SEHNR and CDR2 FQNEAQ come from the germline V gene (reference sequence). Trimming removed 7 bases from V and 4 bases from J; junction bases left unmatched: 12. The CDR3 nucleotides are TGTGCCAGCACCGCGATAGGGACAGGCATTTACGAGCAGTACTTC. It encodes CASTAIGTGIYEQYF.